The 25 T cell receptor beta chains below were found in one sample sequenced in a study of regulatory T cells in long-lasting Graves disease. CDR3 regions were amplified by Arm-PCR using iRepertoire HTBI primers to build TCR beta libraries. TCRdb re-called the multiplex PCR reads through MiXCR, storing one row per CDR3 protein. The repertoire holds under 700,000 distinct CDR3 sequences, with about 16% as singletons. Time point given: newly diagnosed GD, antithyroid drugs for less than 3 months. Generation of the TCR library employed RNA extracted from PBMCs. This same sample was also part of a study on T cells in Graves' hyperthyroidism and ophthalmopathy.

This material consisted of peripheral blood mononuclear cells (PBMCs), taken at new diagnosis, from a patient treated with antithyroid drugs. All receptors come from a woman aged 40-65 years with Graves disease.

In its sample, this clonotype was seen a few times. CDR3 residues: CASSRTGNNEQYF. The CDR3 region has the DNA TGTGCCAGCTCTAGGACAGGGAACAACGAGCAGTACTTC. The chain links TRBV19 to TRBJ2-7, with TRBD1 matching over 8 bases. With 9 bases clipped from V and 5 bases from J, the junction kept 9 bases outside the gene matches. Per the germline V gene, CDR1 is LNHDA and CDR2 is SQIVND (reference sequence). The CDR3 has 13 amino acids. The full variable domain, in which reference TRBV19 and TRBJ2-7 provide the parts outside the CDR3, is DGGITQSPKYLFRKEGQNVTLSCEQNLNHDAMYWYRQDPGQGLRLIYYSQIVNDFQKGDIAEGYSVSREKKESFPLTVTSAQKNPTAFYLCASSRTGNNEQYFGPGTRLTVT.

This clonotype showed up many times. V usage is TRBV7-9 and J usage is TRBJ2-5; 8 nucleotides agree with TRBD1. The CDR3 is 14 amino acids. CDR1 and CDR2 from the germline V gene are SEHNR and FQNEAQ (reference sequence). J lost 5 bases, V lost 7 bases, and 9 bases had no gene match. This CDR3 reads CASTFAGGGETQYF. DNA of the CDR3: TGTGCCAGCACCTTTGCAGGGGGCGGGGAGACCCAGTACTTC.

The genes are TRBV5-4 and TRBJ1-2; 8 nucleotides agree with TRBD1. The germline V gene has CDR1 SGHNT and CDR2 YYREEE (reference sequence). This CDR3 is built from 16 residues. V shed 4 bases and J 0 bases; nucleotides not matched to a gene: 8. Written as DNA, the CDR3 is TGTGCCAGCAGCCCGGACAGGGATGGGACTAACTATGGCTACACCTTC. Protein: CASSPDRDGTNYGYTF.

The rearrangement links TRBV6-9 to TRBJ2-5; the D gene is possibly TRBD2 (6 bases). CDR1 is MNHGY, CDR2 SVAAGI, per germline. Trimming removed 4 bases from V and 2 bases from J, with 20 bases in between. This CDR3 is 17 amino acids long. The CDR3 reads CASSSIYAGRLQETQYF. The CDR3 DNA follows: TGTGCCAGCAGTTCCATCTACGCGGGACGGTTACAAGAGACCCAGTACTTC.

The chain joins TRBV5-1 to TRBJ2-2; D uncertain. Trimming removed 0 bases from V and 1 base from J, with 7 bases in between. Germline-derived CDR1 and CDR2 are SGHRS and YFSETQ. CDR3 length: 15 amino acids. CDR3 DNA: TGCGCCAGCAGCTTGGCATTCCGGAACACCGGGGAGCTGTTTTTT. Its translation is CASSLAFRNTGELFF.

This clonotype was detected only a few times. DNA for the CDR3: TGCGCCATCCGGGGTGAAGCTTTCTTT. Translating gives CAIRGEAFF. This chain links TRBV5-1 with TRBJ1-1; D unclear. The CDR3 totals 9 residues. Germline CDR1 is SGHRS and CDR2 is YFSETQ. V was pared by 9 bases and J by 7 bases, with 7 bases between.

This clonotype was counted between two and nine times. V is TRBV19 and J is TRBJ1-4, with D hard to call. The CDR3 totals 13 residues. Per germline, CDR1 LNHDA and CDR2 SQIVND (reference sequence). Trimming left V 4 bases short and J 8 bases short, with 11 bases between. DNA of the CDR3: TGTGCCAGTAGTAGCAGTGGAAACGAAAAACTGTTTTTT. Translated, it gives CASSSSGNEKLFF.

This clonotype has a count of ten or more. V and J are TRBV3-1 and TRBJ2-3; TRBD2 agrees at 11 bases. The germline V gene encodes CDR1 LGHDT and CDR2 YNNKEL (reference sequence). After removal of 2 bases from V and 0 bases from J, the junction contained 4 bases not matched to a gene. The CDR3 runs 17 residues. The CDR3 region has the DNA TGTGCCAGCAGCCAAACCGGGACTAGCGGCAGCACAGATACGCAGTATTTT. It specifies CASSQTGTSGSTDTQYF.

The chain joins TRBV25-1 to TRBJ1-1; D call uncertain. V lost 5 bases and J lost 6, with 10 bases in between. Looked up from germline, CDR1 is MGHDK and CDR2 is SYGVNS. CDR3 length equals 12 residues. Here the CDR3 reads CASSYNGAEAFF. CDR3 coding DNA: TGTGCCAGCAGTTATAATGGGGCTGAAGCTTTCTTT.

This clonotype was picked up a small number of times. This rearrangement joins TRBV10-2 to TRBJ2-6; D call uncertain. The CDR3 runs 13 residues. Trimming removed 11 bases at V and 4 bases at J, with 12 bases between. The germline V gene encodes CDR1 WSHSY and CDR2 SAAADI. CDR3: CASSPVGANVLTF. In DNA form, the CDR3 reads TGCGCCTCCAGCCCAGTAGGGGCCAACGTCCTGACTTTC.

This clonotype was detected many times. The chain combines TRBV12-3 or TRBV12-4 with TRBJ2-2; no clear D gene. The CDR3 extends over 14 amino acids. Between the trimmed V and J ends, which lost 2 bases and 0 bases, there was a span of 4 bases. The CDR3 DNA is TGTGCCAGCAGTTTATCCGCGAACACCGGGGAGCTGTTTTTT. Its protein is CASSLSANTGELFF.

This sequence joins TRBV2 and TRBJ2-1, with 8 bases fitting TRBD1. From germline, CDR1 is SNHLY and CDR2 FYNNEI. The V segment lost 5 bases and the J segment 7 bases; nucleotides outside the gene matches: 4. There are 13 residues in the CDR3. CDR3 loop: CASSWTGNNEQFF. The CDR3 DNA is TGTGCCAGCAGTTGGACAGGGAATAATGAGCAGTTCTTC.

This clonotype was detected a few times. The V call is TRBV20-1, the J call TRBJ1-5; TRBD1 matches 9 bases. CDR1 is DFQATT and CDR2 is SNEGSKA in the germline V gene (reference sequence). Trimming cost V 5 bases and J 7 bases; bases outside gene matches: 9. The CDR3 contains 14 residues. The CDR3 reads CSAGPGTGWQPQHF. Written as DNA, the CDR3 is TGCAGTGCTGGTCCCGGGACAGGGTGGCAGCCCCAGCATTTT.

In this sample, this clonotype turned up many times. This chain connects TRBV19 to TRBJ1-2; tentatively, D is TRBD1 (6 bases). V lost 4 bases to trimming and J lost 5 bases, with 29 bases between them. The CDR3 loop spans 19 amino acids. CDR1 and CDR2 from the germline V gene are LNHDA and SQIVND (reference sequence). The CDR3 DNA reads TGTGCCAGTAGTACCGCCAAACCGTGGGACATTCTTTTATGGTATGGCTACACCTTC. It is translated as CASSTAKPWDILLWYGYTF.

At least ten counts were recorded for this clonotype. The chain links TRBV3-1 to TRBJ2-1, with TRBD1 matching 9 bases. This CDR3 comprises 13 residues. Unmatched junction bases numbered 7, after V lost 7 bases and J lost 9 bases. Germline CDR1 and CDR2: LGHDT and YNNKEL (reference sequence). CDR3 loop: CASTRTGGGEQFF. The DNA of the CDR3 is TGTGCCAGCACCCGAACAGGGGGCGGTGAGCAGTTCTTC.

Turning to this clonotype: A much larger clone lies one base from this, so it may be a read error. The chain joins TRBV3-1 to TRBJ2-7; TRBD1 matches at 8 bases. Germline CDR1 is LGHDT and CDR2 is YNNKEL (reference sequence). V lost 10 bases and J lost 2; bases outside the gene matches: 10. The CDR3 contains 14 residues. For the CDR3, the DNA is TGTGCCAACAACCGAGGACAGGGTGCCTACGAGCAGTACTTC. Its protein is CANNRGQGAYEQYF.

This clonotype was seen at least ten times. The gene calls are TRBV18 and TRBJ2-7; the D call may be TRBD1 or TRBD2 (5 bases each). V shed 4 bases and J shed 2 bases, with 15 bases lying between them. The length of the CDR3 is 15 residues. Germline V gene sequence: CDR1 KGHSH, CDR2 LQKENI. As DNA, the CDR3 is TGTGCCAGCTCACACGGGGCCCGAAGTGCCTACGAGCAGTACTTC. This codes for CASSHGARSAYEQYF. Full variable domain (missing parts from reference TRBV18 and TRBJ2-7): NAGVMQNPRHLVRRRGQEARLRCSPMKGHSHVYWYRQLPEEGLKFMVYLQKENIIDESGMPKERFSAEFPKEGPSILRIQQVVRGDSAAYFCASSHGARSAYEQYFGPGTRLTVT.

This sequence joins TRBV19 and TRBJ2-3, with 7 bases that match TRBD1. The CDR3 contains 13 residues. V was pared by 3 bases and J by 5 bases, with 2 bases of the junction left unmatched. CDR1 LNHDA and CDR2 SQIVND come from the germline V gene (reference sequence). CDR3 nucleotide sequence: TGTGCCAGTAGTATGCAGGGGGTAGATACGCAGTATTTT. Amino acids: CASSMQGVDTQYF. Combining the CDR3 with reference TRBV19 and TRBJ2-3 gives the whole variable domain DGGITQSPKYLFRKEGQNVTLSCEQNLNHDAMYWYRQDPGQGLRLIYYSQIVNDFQKGDIAEGYSVSREKKESFPLTVTSAQKNPTAFYLCASSMQGVDTQYFGPGTRLTVL.

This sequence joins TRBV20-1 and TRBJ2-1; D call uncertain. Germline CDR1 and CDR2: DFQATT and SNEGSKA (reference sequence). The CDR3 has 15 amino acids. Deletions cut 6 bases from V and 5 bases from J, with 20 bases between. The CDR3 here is CSAFRGSLRDNEQFF. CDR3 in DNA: TGCAGTGCCTTCAGAGGCTCTCTTAGGGACAATGAGCAGTTCTTC.

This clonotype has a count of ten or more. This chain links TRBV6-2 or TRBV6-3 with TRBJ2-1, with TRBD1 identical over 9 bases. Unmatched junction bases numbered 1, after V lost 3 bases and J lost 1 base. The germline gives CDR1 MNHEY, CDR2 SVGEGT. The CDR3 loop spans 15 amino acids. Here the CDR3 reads CASSYGTGSYNEQFF. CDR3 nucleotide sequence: TGTGCCAGCAGTTATGGGACAGGGTCCTACAATGAGCAGTTCTTC.

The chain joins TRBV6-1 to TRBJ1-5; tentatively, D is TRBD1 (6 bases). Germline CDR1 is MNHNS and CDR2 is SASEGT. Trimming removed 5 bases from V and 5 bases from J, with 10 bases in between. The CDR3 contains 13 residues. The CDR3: CASSRYRDQPQHF. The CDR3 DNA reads TGTGCCAGCAGTAGATACAGGGATCAGCCCCAGCATTTT.

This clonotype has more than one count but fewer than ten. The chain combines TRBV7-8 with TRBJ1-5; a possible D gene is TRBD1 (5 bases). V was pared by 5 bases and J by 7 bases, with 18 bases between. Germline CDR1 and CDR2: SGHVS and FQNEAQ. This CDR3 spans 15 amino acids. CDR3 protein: CASSQTRDFGQPQHF. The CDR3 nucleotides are TGTGCCAGCAGCCAAACAAGGGACTTTGGCCAGCCCCAGCATTTT. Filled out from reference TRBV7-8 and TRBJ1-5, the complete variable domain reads GAGVSQSPRYKVAKRGQDVALRCDPISGHVSLFWYQQALGQGPEFLTYFQNEAQLDKSGLPSDRFFAERPEGSVSTLKIQRTQQEDSAVYLCASSQTRDFGQPQHFGDGTRLSIL.

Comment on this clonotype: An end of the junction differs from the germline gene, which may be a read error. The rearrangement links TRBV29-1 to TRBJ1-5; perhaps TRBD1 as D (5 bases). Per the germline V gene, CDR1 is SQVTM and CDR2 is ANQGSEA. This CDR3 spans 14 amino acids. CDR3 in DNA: TGCAGCGTTGGGTTGGGGCTGGGCAATCGGCCCCAGCATTTT. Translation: CSVGLGLGNRPQHF.

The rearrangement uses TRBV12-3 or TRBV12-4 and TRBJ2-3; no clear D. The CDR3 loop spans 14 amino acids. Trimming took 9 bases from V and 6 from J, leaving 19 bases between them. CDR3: CASKSVRFNDTQYF. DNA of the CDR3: TGTGCCAGTAAGTCCGTCAGGTTCAATGATACGCAGTATTTT.

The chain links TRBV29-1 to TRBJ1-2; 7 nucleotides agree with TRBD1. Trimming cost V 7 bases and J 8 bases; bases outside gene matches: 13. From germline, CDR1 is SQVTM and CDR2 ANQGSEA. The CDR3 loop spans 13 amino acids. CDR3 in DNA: TGCAGCGCCTACATTCCAGGGGGTAAGGGCTACACCTTC. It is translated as CSAYIPGGKGYTF.